A single sample gave rise to the 17 T cell receptor beta chains below, sequenced in a study of Graves' ophthalmopathy and Graves' hyperthyroidism. CDR3 regions of TCR beta were amplified from RNA transcripts. Second-round multiplex PCR came after a first-round RT-PCR that employed HTBI primers. TCRdb processed the multiplex PCR reads anew with MiXCR; each CDR3 protein has one entry. The sample has around 600,000 distinct CDR3 sequences; under 50% are singletons. Sequenced material: peripheral blood. The receptors originated from an adult man with Graves' ophthalmopathy.

This clonotype came up many times. The chain carries TRBV7-9 and TRBJ1-4, with D tentatively TRBD1 (6 bases). The length of the CDR3 is 14 residues. V was pared by 5 bases and J by 6 bases, with 13 bases between. Germline CDR1 and CDR2: SEHNR and FQNEAQ (reference sequence). CDR3 loop: CASSPGEGHEKLFF. For the CDR3, the DNA is TGTGCCAGCAGCCCAGGGGAAGGCCATGAAAAACTGTTTTTT.

This chain links TRBV11-2 with TRBJ1-5, with 8 bases identical to TRBD1. Germline-derived CDR1 and CDR2 are SGHAT and FQNNGV. The CDR3 covers 13 residues. V lost 11 bases and J lost 4; bases outside the gene matches: 7. The CDR3 DNA reads as TGTGCCTGCGCCCGACAGGGGAATCAGCCCCAGCATTTT. Encoded protein: CACARQGNQPQHF. Drawing the rest from reference TRBV11-2 and TRBJ1-5, the complete variable domain is EAGVAQSPRYKIIEKRQSVAFWCNPISGHATLYWYQQILGQGPKLLIQFQNNGVVDDSQLPKDRFSAERLKGVDSTLKIQPAKLEDSAVYLCACARQGNQPQHFGDGTRLSIL.

There are many counts of this clonotype. The V and J genes are TRBV12-3 or TRBV12-4 and TRBJ2-2; weak D call: TRBD1 (5 bases). V was shortened by 7 bases and J by 6 bases, with 12 bases between the two germline ends. The CDR3 has 13 residues. The CDR3 nucleotides are TGTGCCAGCATCCTACAGGATTCCGGGGAGCTGTTTTTT. Its translation is CASILQDSGELFF.

This clonotype was seen a single time. The genes are TRBV11-3 and TRBJ2-2; possibly TRBD2 for D (7 bases). Trimming pared 4 bases from V and 4 bases from J, leaving 13 bases between. CDR1 is SGHNT and CDR2 is YENEEA in the germline V gene. This CDR3 is 15 amino acids long. CDR3 amino acids: CASSSGGPGTGELFF. The CDR3 nucleotides read TGTGCCAGCAGCTCCGGGGGGCCGGGCACCGGGGAGCTGTTTTTT.

As to this clonotype: Since a much larger clone is just one base distant, this may be a read error. The J gene is TRBJ1-6, the V gene TRBV19; TRBD1 might be the D (5 bases). Germline assignment: CDR1 LNHDA and CDR2 SQIVND (reference sequence). The CDR3 totals 16 residues. The CDR3 loop reads CASSIGTNLRNSPPHF. The CDR3, as DNA: TGTGCCAGTAGTATCGGGACCAACCTGCGGAATTCACCCCCCCACTTT.

Remarks on this clonotype: The germline gene is not matched at one end of the junction; a read error may be the cause. The chain joins TRBV6-5 to TRBJ1-1, with D unresolved. This CDR3 region has 13 residues. Germline loops: CDR1 MNHEY, CDR2 SVGAGI. The CDR3 nucleotides read TGTGCCAGCAGTTACTCGTGGAGAGCCGAAGTTTTCTTT. It yields the protein CASSYSWRAEVFF.

This clonotype showed up many times. The chain joins TRBV12-3 or TRBV12-4 to TRBJ1-3; D remains unclear. The V and J ends lost 8 bases and 1 base respectively, with 18 bases between them. The CDR3 spans 16 residues. The CDR3 region is CASRRRGAASGNTIYF. Written as DNA, the CDR3 is TGTGCCAGCCGACGGCGGGGAGCGGCTTCTGGAAACACCATATATTTT.

This rearrangement joins TRBV5-6 to TRBJ2-7, with 9 bases fitting TRBD2. V shed 2 bases, J shed 6 bases, and the junction held 3 bases outside the gene matches. This CDR3 region has 13 residues. Germline V gene lookup returns CDR1 SGHDT and CDR2 YYEEEE. The CDR3 DNA follows: TGTGCCAGCAGCTTTGCGGGGGGGGTCGAGCAGTACTTC. Translating gives CASSFAGGVEQYF.

This clonotype was found a few times. The chain recombines TRBV4-1 with TRBJ1-4, with 7 bases aligning to TRBD1. J was trimmed by 4 bases and V by 2 bases; bases with no gene match: 10. In germline, CDR1 is MGHRA, CDR2 YSYEKL. This CDR3 contains 17 residues. Here the CDR3 DNA reads TGCGCCAGCAGCCAACTGAGGGGGCCCCTGCGTAATGAAAAACTGTTTTTT. Protein sequence: CASSQLRGPLRNEKLFF.

This clonotype was counted many times. The chain carries TRBV12-3 or TRBV12-4 and TRBJ1-1, with TRBD1 as a possible D gene (6 bases). This CDR3 region has 15 residues. With 5 bases removed from V and 2 bases from J, the gap between germline ends came to 15 bases. CDR3 coding DNA: TGTGCCAGCAGTCTCACCTCGGGACAAAACACTGAAGCTTTCTTT. Translating gives CASSLTSGQNTEAFF.

This clonotype was detected ten times or more. The CDR3 DNA is TGTGCCAGCAGCTCCAGTTCGAAGACCCAGTACTTC. It is translated as CASSSSSKTQYF. This chain joins TRBV25-1 and TRBJ2-5, with D hard to call. The germline V gene encodes CDR1 MGHDK and CDR2 SYGVNS. Trimming shortened V by 6 bases and J by 6 bases, and 11 bases separated the two germline ends. The CDR3 length is 12 residues.

V is TRBV5-1 and J is TRBJ1-1; TRBD1 aligns across 8 bases. Trimming took 4 bases from V and 10 from J; bases not matched to a gene: 6. CDR3 size: 12 residues. Germline lookup yields CDR1 SGHRS and CDR2 YFSETQ. The CDR3 region is CASSPDRVVAFF. CDR3 DNA sequence: TGCGCCAGCAGCCCGGACAGGGTGGTAGCTTTCTTT.

Many counts were recorded for this clonotype. This chain connects TRBV6-6 to TRBJ1-2, with no clear D. The CDR3 sequence is 14 residues long. V lost 2 bases and J 11 bases, leaving 18 bases between the germline ends. Germline V lookup: CDR1 MNHNY, CDR2 SVGAGI (reference sequence). As DNA, the CDR3 is TGTGCCAGCAGTTACCCGGAAGGTCCCTTGGGGTACACCTTC. Encoded protein: CASSYPEGPLGYTF.

In this sample, this clonotype turned up many times. The V call is TRBV15, the J call TRBJ1-4; D is possibly TRBD1 (6 bases). V lost 2 bases and J lost 10, with 14 bases in between. CDR1 is LNHNV and CDR2 is YYDKDF in the germline V gene (reference sequence). CDR3 length: 14 amino acids. CDR3 coding DNA: TGTGCCACCAGCAGAACAAGGACAGAGGGAAAACTGTTTTTT. It is translated as CATSRTRTEGKLFF.

This clonotype turned up a few times. The CDR3 protein is CSVRDRGRNGYTF. The DNA of the CDR3 is TGCAGCGTACGGGACAGGGGGCGTAATGGCTACACCTTC. The chain combines TRBV29-1 with TRBJ1-2; 12 positions agree with TRBD1. The ends lost 6 bases at V and 6 bases at J; junction bases unmatched: 5. The CDR3 is 13 residues long. The V gene's germline CDR1 is SQVTM and CDR2 ANQGSEA.

This rearrangement joins TRBV7-9 to TRBJ1-2, with D possibly matching TRBD1 (6 bases). V dropped 5 bases and J dropped 12 bases, with 22 bases sitting between them. CDR1 is SEHNR and CDR2 is FQNEAQ in the germline V gene (reference sequence). The CDR3 runs 14 residues. The CDR3 sequence is CASSAYPGASGNTF. The CDR3 region has the DNA TGTGCCAGCAGCGCCTACCCGGGGGCCTCTGGAAACACCTTC.

This clonotype was picked up many times. The V and J genes are TRBV19 and TRBJ2-7; D gene unclear. V lost 1 base and J lost 2, with 12 bases in between. The CDR3 covers 15 residues. CDR1 is LNHDA and CDR2 is SQIVND in the germline V gene (reference sequence). CDR3 bases: TGTGCCAGTAGTATAGTTCGAGGTTCAACCTACGAGCAGTACTTC. Amino acid sequence: CASSIVRGSTYEQYF.